One sample yielded the 9 T cell receptor beta chains listed below, sequenced in a study of T cell changes during pregnancy in multiple sclerosis. TCRdb's table, derived via immunoSEQ multiplex PCR, lists solely in-frame clones and lacks some. The profile shows fewer than 75,000 clones, about nine tenths of them singletons. The sequencing used peripheral blood, collected in the first trimester of pregnancy. The source is a female donor with multiple sclerosis, enrolled in a pregnancy study.

The gene calls are TRBV6-1 and TRBJ2-1, with TRBD2 matching 14 bases. Germline lookup yields CDR1 MNHNS and CDR2 SASEGT. V dropped 6 bases and J dropped 4; count of bases not matched to a gene: 2. The CDR3 runs 15 residues. CDR3 DNA sequence: TGTGCCAGCAGCGGACTAGCGGGGGGTTACAATGAGCAGTTCTTC. This sequence encodes CASSGLAGGYNEQFF.

The CDR3 DNA is TGTGCCAGCAGTTTGGAGGGGGGGGGCTATGGCTACACCTTC. Protein product: CASSLEGGGYGYTF. The chain employs TRBV28 and TRBJ1-2, with D perhaps TRBD1 (6 bases). V was cut by 3 bases and J by 4 bases, with 12 bases left in between. The CDR3 runs to 14 residues. CDR1 and CDR2 (germline): MDHEN, SYDVKM.

The DNA for the CDR3 is TGTGCCAGCAGCCCCAGCGGGTTCTCCTACAATGAGCAGTTCTTC. Residues: CASSPSGFSYNEQFF. The rearrangement links TRBV7-9 to TRBJ2-1; D might be TRBD2 (6 bases). CDR1 SEHNR and CDR2 FQNEAQ come from the germline V gene (reference sequence). The CDR3 totals 15 residues. Between the trimmed V and J ends, which lost 5 bases and 0 bases, there was a span of 11 bases.

The chain links TRBV19 to TRBJ1-5; TRBD1 aligns across 7 bases. J gave up 0 bases and V 5 bases, and 7 bases lay outside the gene matches. Germline CDR1 and CDR2: LNHDA and SQIVND (reference sequence). The CDR3 runs 16 residues. CDR3 sequence: CASSAHRGNSNQPQHF. CDR3 nucleotide sequence: TGTGCCAGTAGTGCGCACAGGGGTAATAGCAATCAGCCCCAGCATTTT.

The J gene is TRBJ1-1, the V gene TRBV4-2, with TRBD1 matching over 10 bases. V was pared by 4 bases and J by 4 bases, with 0 bases of the junction left unmatched. Germline lookup yields CDR1 LGHNA and CDR2 YNFKEQ. This CDR3 region has 13 residues. The CDR3 protein is CASSRTGGTEAFF. CDR3 DNA: TGTGCCAGCAGCCGGACAGGGGGCACTGAAGCTTTCTTT.

The chain links TRBV9 to TRBJ1-4; the D is unclear. CDR1 and CDR2 (germline): SGDLS, YYNGEE. Trimming pared 0 bases from V and 0 bases from J, leaving 6 bases between. The CDR3 is made up of 15 amino acids. The chain's CDR3 is CASSVGPSTNEKLFF. For the CDR3, the DNA is TGTGCCAGCAGCGTAGGGCCTTCAACTAATGAAAAACTGTTTTTT.

The V and J genes are TRBV2 and TRBJ2-7; TRBD2 aligns across 7 bases. Trimming cost V 6 bases and J 1 base; bases outside gene matches: 6. The CDR3 length is 14 residues. CDR1 is SNHLY, CDR2 FYNNEI, per germline. CDR3 amino acids: CASSWTSESYEQYF. The CDR3 bases are TGTGCCAGCAGCTGGACTAGTGAATCCTACGAGCAGTACTTC.

This chain connects TRBV27 to TRBJ2-5, with D possibly matching TRBD2 (6 bases). V lost 0 bases and J 5 bases, leaving 13 bases between the germline ends. CDR3 length: 15 amino acids. CDR1 and CDR2 from the germline V gene are MNHEY and SMNVEV (reference sequence). Here the CDR3 reads CASSLSLLARETQYF. The CDR3 coding sequence is TGTGCCAGCAGTTTATCGTTGCTAGCGAGGGAGACCCAGTACTTC.

This chain's CDR3 is CASSLLLYNEQFF. The CDR3 region has the DNA TGTGCCAGCAGCTTACTCCTCTACAATGAGCAGTTCTTC. This chain uses TRBV7-6 with TRBJ2-1; no clear D gene. Trimming cost V 2 bases and J 3 bases, with 5 bases left between them. In germline, CDR1 is SGHVS, CDR2 FNYEAQ. This CDR3 is built from 13 residues. Based on the CDR3 plus reference TRBV7-6 and TRBJ2-1, the full variable domain is GAGVSQSPRYKVTKRGQDVALRCDPISGHVSLYWYRQALGQGPEFLTYFNYEAQQDKSGLPNDRFSAERPEGSISTLTIQRTEQRDSAMYRCASSLLLYNEQFFGPGTRLTVL.